A single sample gave rise to the 20 T cell receptor beta chains below, sequenced in a study of blood T cell repertoires in COVID-19. Here immunoSEQ multiplex PCR was the method, and the copy in TCRdb shows in-frame clones only, minus some. The top ten hold under 2% of the sample, which has approximately 250,000 clones, roughly nine tenths seen once. Sample: peripheral blood. The receptors were sampled from a woman aged 60 to 75 who had recovered from COVID-19.

The rearrangement joins TRBV29-1 to TRBJ1-2, with 10 bases matching TRBD1. Trimming cost V 7 bases and J 8 bases; bases outside gene matches: 4. The CDR3 is 11 residues long. Germline V gene data show CDR1 as SQVTM and CDR2 as ANQGSEA. The CDR3 loop reads CSARQGAGYTF. The CDR3 region has the DNA TGCAGCGCCCGACAGGGGGCGGGCTACACCTTC.

CDR3: CASRANTEAFF. CDR3 DNA sequence: TGTGCCAGCAGAGCCAACACTGAAGCTTTCTTT. The chain recombines TRBV6-5 with TRBJ1-1; no firm D call. V was cut by 6 bases and J by 2 bases, with 4 bases left in between. Germline CDR1 is MNHEY and CDR2 is SVGAGI. The CDR3 length is 11 residues.

This chain joins TRBV15 and TRBJ2-7; TRBD2 aligns across 7 bases. Trimming cost V 0 bases and J 11 bases; bases outside gene matches: 13. This CDR3 spans 15 amino acids. Germline V lookup: CDR1 LNHNV, CDR2 YYDKDF (reference sequence). The CDR3 here is CATSRDRALREEEYF. The CDR3 nucleotides read TGTGCCACCAGCAGAGATCGGGCGCTCCGGGAGGAGGAGTACTTC.

The chain joins TRBV5-6 to TRBJ2-5; TRBD2 matches 9 bases. After removal of 0 bases from V and 6 bases from J, the junction contained 6 bases not matched to a gene. Germline values: CDR1 SGHDT, CDR2 YYEEEE. CDR3 length: 15 residues. CDR3 coding DNA: TGTGCCAGCAGCTTGGTACTAGCGGGTGTGCAGACCCAGTACTTC. Its translation: CASSLVLAGVQTQYF.

This clone has just a few counts. The chain employs TRBV28 and TRBJ1-2, with 8 bases that match TRBD1. Germline V gene lookup returns CDR1 MDHEN and CDR2 SYDVKM. The CDR3 consists of 15 residues. V shed 7 bases, J shed 8 bases, and the junction held 15 bases outside the gene matches. The CDR3 here is CASTTGQGAIIGYTF. CDR3 nucleotides: TGTGCCAGCACCACTGGACAGGGTGCTATAATCGGCTACACCTTC.

The V and J genes are TRBV15 and TRBJ2-1; D gene ambiguous. CDR3 length: 14 amino acids. The V and J ends lost 0 bases and 5 bases respectively, with 8 bases between them. Germline CDR1 is LNHNV and CDR2 is YYDKDF (reference sequence). Here the CDR3 DNA reads TGTGCCACCAGCAGAGATCCCCGAGACAATGAGCAGTTCTTC. It specifies CATSRDPRDNEQFF.

This clone was found a few times. The rearrangement links TRBV10-1 to TRBJ1-2; the D gene is possibly TRBD1 (5 bases). This CDR3 region has 14 residues. Per the germline V gene, CDR1 is WNHNN and CDR2 is SYGVQD (reference sequence). Trimming took 6 bases from V and 4 from J, leaving 15 bases between them. CDR3 DNA: TGCGCCAGCAGGGCCCGCGCCACAGGCTATGGCTACACCTTC. Protein product: CASRARATGYGYTF.

The V gene is TRBV27, the J gene TRBJ2-7, with TRBD2 matching 9 bases. Germline CDR1 MNHEY, CDR2 SMNVEV (reference sequence). V trimming: 3 bases; J trimming: 4 bases; junction bases outside the gene matches: 7. This CDR3 region has 15 residues. This CDR3 is CASSFRRGGTYEQYF. The CDR3 bases are TGTGCCAGCAGTTTTCGGCGGGGGGGCACTTACGAGCAGTACTTC.

This clone has just a few counts. The V and J genes are TRBV6-2 or TRBV6-3 and TRBJ1-1, with 8 bases matching TRBD1. J was trimmed by 12 bases and V by 4 bases; bases with no gene match: 13. This CDR3 has 14 residues. The germline gives CDR1 MNHEY, CDR2 SVGEGT. The CDR3 DNA is TGTGCCAGCAGTTCGGGCCCAACGACAGGGGTGCCTTTCTTT. This gives the protein CASSSGPTTGVPFF.

This clone occurred a few times. The chain has TRBV6-6 and TRBJ1-5; D gene uncertain. Per germline, CDR1 MNHNY and CDR2 SVGAGI (reference sequence). V lost 4 bases and J lost 8, with 6 bases in between. The CDR3 has 11 residues. In DNA, the CDR3 is TGTGCCAGCAGTTCTGGAGAGCCCCAGCATTTT. Protein product: CASSSGEPQHF.

This chain connects TRBV19 to TRBJ2-7; TRBD2 might be the D (6 bases). This CDR3 has 15 amino acids. Trimming left V 1 base short and J 1 base short, with 11 bases between. In germline, CDR1 is LNHDA, CDR2 SQIVND (reference sequence). The chain's CDR3 is CASSIAWGESYEQYF. CDR3 nucleotide sequence: TGTGCCAGTAGTATAGCGTGGGGGGAGTCCTACGAGCAGTACTTC.

The rearrangement uses TRBV5-1 and TRBJ2-5, with TRBD2 identical over 15 bases. CDR1 and CDR2 from the germline V gene are SGHRS and YFSETQ. The V and J ends lost 7 bases and 5 bases, in that order; junction bases with no gene match: 0. There are 13 residues in the CDR3. This chain's CDR3 is CASGLAGGETQYF. The CDR3 coding sequence is TGCGCCAGCGGACTAGCGGGGGGGGAGACCCAGTACTTC.

The sample holds a few counts of this clone. The V gene is TRBV7-3, the J gene TRBJ2-3, with D perhaps TRBD2 (7 bases). V was shortened by 2 bases and J by 4 bases, with 13 bases between the two germline ends. This CDR3 spans 15 amino acids. The germline V gene encodes CDR1 SGHTA and CDR2 FQGTGA. In nucleotides, the CDR3 is TGTGCCAGCAGCTTAGCGGGGGCGAAGGCAGATACGCAGTATTTT. Translation: CASSLAGAKADTQYF.

V and J are TRBV6-1 and TRBJ1-5; no reliable D call. Germline V gene sequence: CDR1 MNHNS, CDR2 SASEGT. The CDR3 runs 13 residues. V was clipped by 3 bases and J by 5 bases, with 8 bases between them. This CDR3 is CASSEDGDQPQHF. CDR3 nucleotides: TGTGCCAGCAGTGAGGACGGGGATCAGCCCCAGCATTTT.

This clone was detected only once. The chain uses TRBV19 and TRBJ2-5, with a possible D match to TRBD2 (6 bases). Per the germline V gene, CDR1 is LNHDA and CDR2 is SQIVND (reference sequence). V lost 5 bases and J lost 2, with 18 bases in between. The CDR3 sequence is 16 residues long. The CDR3 DNA is TGTGCCAGTAGTCCGTGGACTACTAACCAACAAGAGACCCAGTACTTC. It yields the protein CASSPWTTNQQETQYF.

This clone was detected only once. The chain carries TRBV7-2 and TRBJ2-7; 9 positions agree with TRBD2. The germline CDR1 and CDR2 sequences are SGHTA and FQGNSA. This CDR3 is 15 amino acids long. V lost 8 bases, J lost 3 bases, and 11 bases stayed unmatched. The CDR3 region has the DNA TGTGCCAGCTGTCCGGAGCGGGGGGCGGGCTACGAGCAGTACTTC. Its translation: CASCPERGAGYEQYF.

Of note for this clone: Other DNA sequences from this sample encode an identical CDR3 as well. The genes are TRBV28 and TRBJ2-7; no reliable D call. V was shortened by 2 bases and J by 0 bases, with 8 bases between the two germline ends. The germline V gene has CDR1 MDHEN and CDR2 SYDVKM. CDR3 length: 14 residues. The CDR3 DNA reads as TGTGCCAGCAGTTTAACCGGTTCCTCCTACGAGCAGTACTTC. Translated: CASSLTGSSYEQYF.

The chain joins TRBV28 to TRBJ2-3, with 11 positions matching TRBD2. Germline assignment: CDR1 MDHEN and CDR2 SYDVKM. This CDR3 has 16 amino acids. The ends lost 3 bases at V and 6 bases at J; junction bases unmatched: 8. In DNA form, the CDR3 reads TGTGCCAGCAGTTTCCAACGACTAGCGGGGATTGATACGCAGTATTTT. Translation: CASSFQRLAGIDTQYF.

The V gene is TRBV5-1, the J gene TRBJ2-5; tentative D call: TRBD1 (6 bases). The V end lost 4 bases, the J end lost 3 bases, and 13 bases lay between the germline ends. Germline values: CDR1 SGHRS, CDR2 YFSETQ. The CDR3 contains 14 residues. This CDR3 reads CASSPGTLEETQYF. DNA of the CDR3: TGCGCCAGCAGCCCCGGGACACTTGAAGAGACCCAGTACTTC.

The chain is built from TRBV5-1 and TRBJ1-4, with 7 nucleotides matching TRBD1. CDR1 and CDR2 from the germline V gene are SGHRS and YFSETQ. V shed 3 bases and J 8 bases; nucleotides not matched to a gene: 10. The CDR3 is 15 residues long. Written as DNA, the CDR3 is TGCGCCAGCAGCTCTATGACAGGGATCAAGGAAAAACTGTTTTTT. Protein sequence: CASSSMTGIKEKLFF.